Following are 24 T cell receptor beta chains from one sample sequenced in a study of cytotoxic CD8 clonotypes in ibrutinib-treated CLL. Only in-frame clones appear in the TCRdb table, and some are missing; sequencing was by immunoSEQ multiplex PCR. This sample has approximately 53,000 clones, with around four fifths found just once. The sequenced sample was PBMCs, obtained after 24 months of ibrutinib treatment. The receptors originated from a human donor with chronic lymphocytic leukemia.

The CDR3 region is CASSQASGLRDEQFF. As DNA, the CDR3 is TGCGCCAGCAGCCAAGCGTCTGGGTTGAGGGATGAGCAGTTCTTC. J is TRBJ2-1 and V is TRBV4-1; a possible D gene is TRBD2 (5 bases). The CDR3 is 15 residues long. CDR1 is MGHRA and CDR2 is YSYEKL in the germline V gene. With 1 base removed from V and 8 bases from J, the gap between germline ends came to 15 bases.

The V gene is TRBV6-1, the J gene TRBJ1-5, with D uncertain. Trimming removed 2 bases at V and 2 bases at J, with 4 bases between. CDR1 is MNHNS, CDR2 SASEGT, per germline. This CDR3 contains 13 residues. CDR3: CASSEIGNQPQHF. CDR3 DNA sequence: TGTGCCAGCAGTGAAATCGGCAATCAGCCCCAGCATTTT.

This chain connects TRBV5-1 to TRBJ1-1; D ambiguous. CDR3 length: 14 residues. The germline CDR1 and CDR2 sequences are SGHRS and YFSETQ. V dropped 0 bases and J dropped 4 bases, with 10 bases sitting between them. The CDR3 is CASSLDPGSTEAFF. The CDR3 nucleotides read TGCGCCAGCAGCTTGGATCCGGGCAGCACTGAAGCTTTCTTT.

V is TRBV6-1 and J is TRBJ1-4; tentative D call: TRBD1 (5 bases). Germline assignment: CDR1 MNHNS and CDR2 SASEGT. The CDR3 is made up of 16 amino acids. With 0 bases removed from V and 8 bases from J, the gap between germline ends came to 16 bases. CDR3 coding DNA: TGTGCCAGCAGTGAAGCGCTTCCGGGAGGGGTCGAAAAACTGTTTTTT. This sequence encodes CASSEALPGGVEKLFF.

The gene calls are TRBV6-6 and TRBJ2-3; possible D gene TRBD1, 6 bases. The length of the CDR3 is 13 residues. The germline V gene has CDR1 MNHNY and CDR2 SVGAGI (reference sequence). Trimming shortened V by 7 bases and J by 1 base, and 9 bases separated the two germline ends. In nucleotides, the CDR3 is TGTGCCAGCACCAACAGGGGCACAGATACGCAGTATTTT. It is translated as CASTNRGTDTQYF.

DNA for the CDR3: TGTGCCAGCATCGGGACCACCCCCGGGAATACGCAGTATTTT. Amino acid sequence: CASIGTTPGNTQYF. The chain recombines TRBV6-1 with TRBJ2-3; D might be TRBD1 or TRBD2, each matching 5 bases. This CDR3 is built from 14 residues. The V end was cut by 7 bases, the J end by 7 bases, with 18 bases between. Germline CDR1 reads MNHNS; CDR2 reads SASEGT.

The chain joins TRBV5-6 to TRBJ2-5; D uncertain. The germline V gene encodes CDR1 SGHDT and CDR2 YYEEEE. The CDR3 has 15 amino acids. V lost 0 bases to trimming and J lost 5 bases, with 14 bases between them. The CDR3 sequence is CASSLAPSPGETQYF. In DNA form, the CDR3 reads TGTGCCAGCAGCTTGGCCCCCAGCCCTGGGGAGACCCAGTACTTC. Full variable domain (rest looked up from reference TRBV5-6 and TRBJ2-5): DAGVTQSPTHLIKTRGQQVTLRCSPKSGHDTVSWYQQALGQGPQFIFQYYEEEERQRGNFPDRFSGHQFPNYSSELNVNALLLGDSALYLCASSLAPSPGETQYFGPGTRLLVL.

This clone occurred a few times. V and J are TRBV5-6 and TRBJ2-2; D unclear. The CDR3 consists of 12 residues. The V gene lost 4 bases and the J gene lost 8 bases, with 9 bases spanning the gap. Germline values: CDR1 SGHDT, CDR2 YYEEEE. In DNA form, the CDR3 reads TGTGCCAGCAGCCTACTATCGGGGGAGCTGTTTTTT. Translating it yields CASSLLSGELFF.

This chain links TRBV6-6 with TRBJ2-2; 8 bases match TRBD1. The germline CDR1 and CDR2 sequences are MNHNY and SVGAGI (reference sequence). The J segment lost 4 bases and the V segment lost 3 bases, leaving 7 bases of the junction unmatched. The CDR3 length is 16 residues. CDR3 amino acids: CASSYFGQGGTGELFF. The CDR3 DNA reads as TGTGCCAGCAGTTATTTCGGACAGGGTGGCACCGGGGAGCTGTTTTTT.

The V gene is TRBV11-3, the J gene TRBJ2-1, with D maybe TRBD2 (6 bases). CDR1 and CDR2 from the germline V gene are SGHNT and YENEEA. The CDR3 totals 15 residues. Trimming removed 3 bases at V and 4 bases at J, with 13 bases between. The CDR3 sequence: CASSFGDFKYNEQFF. In DNA form, the CDR3 reads TGTGCCAGCAGCTTTGGGGACTTTAAGTACAATGAGCAGTTCTTC.

The chain couples TRBV30 to TRBJ2-1, with 10 bases that match TRBD2. The V and J ends lost 0 bases and 7 bases, in that order; junction bases with no gene match: 6. The germline gives CDR1 GTSNPN, CDR2 SVGIG (reference sequence). The CDR3 is 15 amino acids. Here the CDR3 reads CAWSVGVAGGNEQFF. The CDR3 DNA sequence: TGTGCCTGGAGTGTAGGGGTAGCGGGAGGAAATGAGCAGTTCTTC.

The chain has TRBV9 and TRBJ2-1; D is unresolved. The CDR3 runs 12 residues. The V gene lost 0 bases and the J gene lost 6 bases, with 4 bases spanning the gap. Germline V gene data show CDR1 as SGDLS and CDR2 as YYNGEE. The CDR3 DNA reads as TGTGCCAGCAGCGTAGTTTTCAATGAGCAGTTCTTC. Encoded protein: CASSVVFNEQFF.

This clone appeared a single time. The V gene is TRBV9, the J gene TRBJ2-4; no clear D. Germline V gene data show CDR1 as SGDLS and CDR2 as YYNGEE. Trimming removed 0 bases at V and 7 bases at J, with 14 bases between. The CDR3 totals 15 residues. CDR3 coding DNA: TGTGCCAGCAGCGTAGCAATCTCCAGCGAGAACATTCAGTACTTC. As protein: CASSVAISSENIQYF.

A few counts support this clone. This chain connects TRBV2 to TRBJ2-7; TRBD1 agrees at 11 bases. Unmatched junction bases numbered 5, after V lost 5 bases and J lost 2 bases. From germline, CDR1 is SNHLY and CDR2 FYNNEI. The CDR3 has 15 residues. The CDR3 spells CASSPSGQGAYEQYF. CDR3 coding DNA: TGTGCCAGCAGTCCATCGGGACAGGGGGCCTACGAGCAGTACTTC.

This rearrangement joins TRBV6-5 to TRBJ2-1; tentative D call: TRBD2 (5 bases). CDR3 size: 13 residues. V lost 6 bases and J 7 bases, leaving 13 bases between the germline ends. Germline V gene data show CDR1 as MNHEY and CDR2 as SVGAGI. The CDR3, as DNA: TGTGCCAGCAGCCCCCCCAGACTAAATGAGCAGTTCTTC. Translated, it gives CASSPPRLNEQFF.

The rearrangement links TRBV10-1 to TRBJ1-1; D gene uncertain. V was cut by 7 bases and J by 0 bases, with 9 bases left in between. The CDR3 runs to 13 residues. The germline V gene has CDR1 WNHNN and CDR2 SYGVQD (reference sequence). CDR3 amino acids: CASKQAMNTEAFF. DNA of the CDR3: TGCGCCAGCAAGCAGGCCATGAACACTGAAGCTTTCTTT.

V and J are TRBV4-1 and TRBJ2-5, with TRBD2 identical over 9 bases. The germline V gene encodes CDR1 MGHRA and CDR2 YSYEKL. V lost 1 base to trimming and J lost 1 base; unmatched junction nucleotides: 4. The CDR3 has 16 residues. The CDR3 DNA reads TGCGCCAGCAGCCAAGTGTCTAGCGGGACCCAAGAGACCCAGTACTTC. Its translation is CASSQVSSGTQETQYF.

V and J are TRBV25-1 and TRBJ1-2; the match to TRBD1 covers 9 bases. CDR3 length: 13 residues. Germline V gene sequence: CDR1 MGHDK, CDR2 SYGVNS. V was clipped by 8 bases and J by 4 bases; unmatched bases: 5. CDR3 DNA: TGTGCCAGCGGTTTGGACAGGGGCTATGGCTACACCTTC. Translated: CASGLDRGYGYTF.

The chain carries TRBV19 and TRBJ2-3; TRBD2 agrees at 7 bases. CDR1 and CDR2 from the germline V gene are LNHDA and SQIVND (reference sequence). The junction had 13 bases not matched to a gene; V was cut back by 10 bases and J by 3 bases. The CDR3 totals 15 residues. CDR3 sequence: CATIGRRGGTDTQYF. In DNA, the CDR3 is TGTGCCACCATAGGTCGGAGGGGAGGGACAGATACGCAGTATTTT.

The chain joins TRBV5-1 to TRBJ2-2; 7 bases are shared with TRBD2. V shed 4 bases and J 2 bases; nucleotides not matched to a gene: 2. The length of the CDR3 is 14 residues. CDR1 SGHRS and CDR2 YFSETQ come from the germline V gene. This chain's CDR3 is CASSLAANTGELFF. The CDR3 nucleotides read TGCGCCAGCAGCCTAGCGGCAAACACCGGGGAGCTGTTTTTT.

V and J are TRBV6-5 and TRBJ1-1; D remains unclear. CDR3 length equals 14 residues. Germline assignment: CDR1 MNHEY and CDR2 SVGAGI. V was trimmed by 1 base and J by 4 bases, leaving 10 bases between them. This CDR3 reads CASSYLGGITEAFF. The CDR3 region has the DNA TGTGCCAGCAGTTACTTGGGCGGCATCACTGAAGCTTTCTTT.

The table lists this clone with many counts. Distinct nucleotide sequences in the sample also encode this CDR3. The gene calls are TRBV11-1 and TRBJ2-3; D is ambiguous. Per germline, CDR1 SGHAT and CDR2 FQDESV (reference sequence). Trimming cost V 5 bases and J 3 bases, with 9 bases left between them. CDR3 length: 13 amino acids. The CDR3 loop is CASSPDGTDTQYF. As DNA, the CDR3 is TGTGCCAGCAGCCCTGACGGGACAGATACGCAGTATTTT.

The chain's CDR3 is CASSQGPITEAFF. Here the CDR3 DNA reads TGTGCCAGCAGCCAGGGACCGATCACTGAAGCTTTCTTT. The genes are TRBV9 and TRBJ1-1, with D perhaps matching TRBD1 (5 bases). The CDR3 runs 13 residues. Trimming removed 4 bases at V and 4 bases at J, with 11 bases between. Germline V lookup: CDR1 SGDLS, CDR2 YYNGEE.

V and J are TRBV7-2 and TRBJ2-4; 10 bases map to TRBD2. The CDR3 has 18 residues. V shed 5 bases, J shed 1 base, and the junction held 11 bases outside the gene matches. Germline V gene lookup returns CDR1 SGHTA and CDR2 FQGNSA. This chain's CDR3 is CASSPGPAGGYAKNIQYF. The CDR3 coding sequence is TGTGCCAGCAGCCCTGGCCCAGCGGGAGGGTATGCCAAAAACATTCAGTACTTC. The entire variable domain, with the rest obtained from reference TRBV7-2 and TRBJ2-4, is as follows: GAGVSQSPSNKVTEKGKDVELRCDPISGHTALYWYRQSLGQGLEFLIYFQGNSAPDKSGLPSDRFSAERTGGSVSTLTIQRTQQEDSAVYLCASSPGPAGGYAKNIQYFGAGTRLSVL.